This T cell receptor (beta chain) was retrieved from a study of PD-1 blockade in classical Hodgkin lymphoma. Findings of the study overall: Researchers reported that CD4+ TCR diversity, though not CD8+, rose significantly by C4D1.

As for time point: cycle 4 day 1 (C4D1), after five to seven weeks of nivolumab. Following autologous stem cell transplantation, relapse occurred in every patient, and exposure to brentuximab vedotin varied. This table comes from immunoSEQ multiplex PCR, and its TCRdb copy is limited to in-frame clones, with some not included. The sample has 80,000 to 95,000 clones, approximately 86% seen once. Germline V gene lookup returns CDR1 LGHNA and CDR2 YNFKEQ. V shed 5 bases and J shed 6 bases, with 14 bases lying between them. CDR3 size: 14 residues. With respect to this clone: What it binds is not known.

The sequenced sample was peripheral blood mononuclear cells (PBMCs), obtained before the fourth cycle of nivolumab. The V and J genes are TRBV4-2 and TRBJ1-5; tentative D call: TRBD1 (6 bases). The clonotype was recovered from a human donor with classical Hodgkin lymphoma. CDR3 amino acids: CASSAGEGVQPQHF. In DNA, the CDR3 is TGTGCCAGCAGCGCAGGGGAGGGTGTTCAGCCCCAGCATTTT.